The 11 T cell receptor beta chains below were found in one sample sequenced in a study of blood T cell repertoires in COVID-19. Produced via immunoSEQ multiplex PCR; TCRdb's table is partial and in-frame only. Found here are some 54,000 clones, about nine tenths of them singletons; the top ten hold approximately 10%. What was sequenced was peripheral blood. These receptors all come from an elderly man with active or convalescent COVID-19.

The genes are TRBV5-4 and TRBJ1-2; 12 bases are a match to TRBD1. The length of the CDR3 is 15 residues. Unmatched junction bases numbered 8, after V lost 4 bases and J lost 7 bases. Germline CDR1 SGHNT, CDR2 YYREEE (reference sequence). The CDR3 coding sequence is TGTGCCAGCAGCCCAGAGGGACAGGGGGCGCGTGGCTACACCTTC. This sequence encodes CASSPEGQGARGYTF.

This clone has a single count. V gene TRBV11-3 combines with J gene TRBJ2-3; 9 bases fit TRBD2. The germline V gene encodes CDR1 SGHNT and CDR2 YENEEA. Losses at the gene ends were 3 bases for V and 1 base for J; bases not matched to a gene: 11. The CDR3 is made up of 18 amino acids. The CDR3 spells CASSLEASGDLGTDTQYF. DNA of the CDR3: TGTGCCAGCAGCTTGGAGGCTAGCGGGGATTTGGGCACAGATACGCAGTATTTT.

The chain couples TRBV28 to TRBJ2-7, with TRBD2 matching over 12 bases. CDR3 length: 18 amino acids. V was pared by 1 base and J by 4 bases, with 11 bases of the junction left unmatched. Germline V gene sequence: CDR1 MDHEN, CDR2 SYDVKM. CDR3 region: CASSLYPKTSGSGYEQYF. CDR3 nucleotide sequence: TGTGCCAGCAGTTTATACCCCAAGACTAGCGGGAGTGGTTACGAGCAGTACTTC. The complete variable domain, with remaining parts taken from reference TRBV28 and TRBJ2-7, reads DVKVTQSSRYLVKRTGEKVFLECVQDMDHENMFWYRQDPGLGLRLIYFSYDVKMKEKGDIPEGYSVSREKKERFSLILESASTNQTSMYLCASSLYPKTSGSGYEQYFGPGTRLTVT.

V is TRBV19 and J is TRBJ2-7; D is possibly TRBD2 (5 bases). Trimming pared 5 bases from V and 1 base from J, leaving 12 bases between. This CDR3 region has 14 residues. Germline assignment: CDR1 LNHDA and CDR2 SQIVND (reference sequence). The CDR3 sequence: CASSPRGKSYEQYF. CDR3 bases: TGTGCCAGTAGTCCCCGGGGAAAGTCCTACGAGCAGTACTTC.

This chain uses TRBV11-3 with TRBJ1-2, with 10 bases that match TRBD1. Unmatched junction bases numbered 6, after V lost 4 bases and J lost 7 bases. Germline V gene sequence: CDR1 SGHNT, CDR2 YENEEA. This CDR3 is built from 14 residues. In nucleotides, the CDR3 is TGTGCCAGCAGCTCCTACGACAGGGGGCCTGGCTACACCTTC. It translates to CASSSYDRGPGYTF.

The gene calls are TRBV28 and TRBJ1-5, with a tentative D call TRBD1 (6 bases). The germline V gene encodes CDR1 MDHEN and CDR2 SYDVKM. Deletions cut 8 bases from V and 3 bases from J, with 17 bases between. CDR3 length: 15 residues. CDR3 amino acids: CASPPQGSANQPQHF. DNA for the CDR3: TGTGCCAGCCCCCCACAGGGTTCTGCCAATCAGCCCCAGCATTTT.

This chain connects TRBV5-1 to TRBJ2-7; 10 bases are shared with TRBD2. The germline CDR1 and CDR2 sequences are SGHRS and YFSETQ. The V and J ends lost 5 bases and 1 base, in that order; junction bases with no gene match: 15. The CDR3 consists of 18 residues. The CDR3 spells CASSWGSSGGSGSYEQYF. The CDR3, as DNA: TGCGCCAGCAGTTGGGGGTCTAGCGGGGGCTCCGGATCCTACGAGCAGTACTTC.

The chain carries TRBV2 and TRBJ1-5; D unresolved. The CDR3 length is 15 residues. The V and J ends lost 8 bases and 4 bases respectively, with 18 bases between them. CDR1 SNHLY and CDR2 FYNNEI come from the germline V gene. This chain's CDR3 is CASGREESANQPQHF. CDR3 DNA: TGTGCCAGCGGGCGGGAGGAGTCAGCAAATCAGCCCCAGCATTTT.

The chain uses TRBV6-6 and TRBJ2-1; 9 positions match TRBD1. The V segment lost 7 bases and the J segment 7 bases; nucleotides outside the gene matches: 8. The CDR3 spans 14 residues. From germline, CDR1 is MNHNY and CDR2 SVGAGI (reference sequence). CDR3 residues: CASIRDRVSNEQFF. CDR3 sequence (DNA): TGTGCCAGCATTCGGGACAGGGTTTCTAATGAGCAGTTCTTC.

CDR3 residues: CASSLARSGINQETQYF. The CDR3 nucleotides read TGCGCCAGCAGCTTGGCCAGATCAGGGATAAACCAAGAGACCCAGTACTTC. This chain connects TRBV5-1 to TRBJ2-5; D perhaps matches TRBD1 (5 bases). Between the trimmed V and J ends, which lost 0 bases and 0 bases, there was a span of 15 bases. Germline lookup yields CDR1 SGHRS and CDR2 YFSETQ. The CDR3 consists of 17 residues.

CDR3 protein: CSVRLAVLSYNEQFF. CDR3 DNA: TGCAGCGTTCGACTAGCGGTTCTCTCCTACAATGAGCAGTTCTTC. The rearrangement joins TRBV29-1 to TRBJ2-1; 9 bases line up with TRBD2. J was trimmed by 0 bases and V by 5 bases; bases with no gene match: 5. Germline V CDR1 and CDR2: SQVTM, ANQGSEA. The CDR3 length is 15 residues.